This is a list of T cell receptor beta chains from one sample in a study of shared clonotypes between healthy human individuals. Only in-frame clones appear in the TCRdb table, and some are missing; sequencing was by immunoSEQ multiplex PCR. The sample lists more than 1.2 million clones; about 98.5% were seen once. Sequenced sample: naive CD4+ T cells sorted from blood. These receptors all stem from a man younger than 45 in good health. The CDR3 runs from the conserved cysteine through the conserved F or W. Fields, in order: clone size, J gene, D gene, V gene, CDR3 length, CDR3 protein, CDR3 DNA. A D gene is named only where the DNA matches it firmly. Not all rows give a size; the values are once, few, many and, for expanded clones, a class.

NA TRBJ1-1 NA TRBV9 18 CASSVVPPIGGLNTEAFF TGTGCCAGCAGCGTAGTACCCCCGATAGGGGGGCTTAACACTGAAGCTTTCTTT
once TRBJ1-4 TRBD1 TRBV15 19 CATSKHRTGGDVANEKLFF TGTGCCACCAGCAAACATAGGACAGGGGGCGATGTGGCTAATGAAAAACTGTTTTTT
NA TRBJ2-7 NA TRBV7-9 13 CASSLDSPYEQYF TGTGCCAGCAGCTTAGACAGTCCCTACGAGCAGTACTTC
NA TRBJ2-5 NA TRBV15 13 CATSKGHSETQYF TGTGCCACCAGCAAAGGACACTCGGAGACCCAGTACTTC
once TRBJ1-1 NA TRBV15 11 CATSRNTEAFF TGTGCCACCAGCAGGAACACTGAAGCTTTCTTT
NA TRBJ2-7 TRBD2 TRBV5-4 16 CASSWTPGLAGYEQYF TGTGCCAGCAGCTGGACCCCGGGGCTAGCGGGTTACGAGCAGTACTTC
NA TRBJ2-1 TRBD1 TRBV15 17 CATSRDYGTGLVNEQFF TGTGCCACCAGCAGAGATTATGGGACAGGGCTAGTAAATGAGCAGTTCTTC
NA TRBJ2-1 TRBD2 TRBV7-7 15 CASSQGGLAGVQQFF TGTGCCAGCAGCCAAGGGGGACTAGCGGGAGTACAGCAGTTCTTC
NA TRBJ2-5 NA TRBV30 15 CAWSDKNGGRETQYF TGTGCCTGGAGTGACAAGAACGGGGGCAGAGAGACCCAGTACTTC
NA TRBJ2-3 NA TRBV14 15 CASSQDWVGTDTQYF TGTGCCAGCAGCCAAGATTGGGTGGGGACAGATACGCAGTATTTT
NA TRBJ2-3 TRBD2 TRBV5-1 18 CASSLAGGLAGYTDTQYF TGCGCCAGCAGCTTGGCGGGGGGACTAGCGGGTTACACAGATACGCAGTATTTT
NA TRBJ2-2 TRBD1 TRBV4-2 14 CASGPGQGEGELFF TGTGCCAGCGGCCCTGGACAGGGAGAAGGGGAGCTGTTTTTT
NA TRBJ2-2 TRBD2 TRBV7-3 16 CASSFGLAGGHGELFF TGTGCCAGCAGCTTCGGACTAGCGGGAGGCCACGGGGAGCTGTTTTTT
NA TRBJ1-1 NA TRBV7-9 18 CASSHTSGLGAPNTEAFF TGTGCCAGCAGCCATACTTCAGGATTAGGGGCCCCAAACACTGAAGCTTTCTTT
NA TRBJ2-1 NA TRBV27 12 CASSRLYNEQFF TGTGCCAGCAGTCGACTTTACAATGAGCAGTTCTTC
NA TRBJ2-6 NA TRBV5-1 19 CASSLVGGVGLTGANVLTF TGCGCCAGCAGCTTGGTTGGGGGCGTTGGTTTGACTGGGGCCAACGTCCTGACTTTC
NA TRBJ2-1 NA TRBV28 17 CASNYYRPGGAYNEQFF TGTGCCAGCAACTATTACCGCCCTGGCGGGGCCTACAATGAGCAGTTCTTC
NA TRBJ1-5 TRBD1 TRBV7-2 16 CASSRDREGSNQPQHF TGTGCCAGCAGCCGAGACAGGGAAGGAAGCAATCAGCCCCAGCATTTT
NA TRBJ2-1 NA TRBV5-1 12 CASSFPGNEQFF TGCGCCAGCAGCTTCCCGGGTAATGAGCAGTTCTTC
NA TRBJ2-1 TRBD2 TRBV19 15 CASSNAGASYNEQFF TGTGCCAGTAGTAACGCGGGAGCGTCCTACAATGAGCAGTTCTTC
NA TRBJ1-1 TRBD1 TRBV27 14 CASSFPGRGSEAFF TGTGCCAGCAGTTTCCCGGGCAGGGGGAGTGAAGCTTTCTTT
NA TRBJ1-5 NA TRBV9 14 CASSVAPADQPQHF TGTGCCAGCAGCGTAGCTCCGGCAGATCAGCCCCAGCATTTT
NA TRBJ2-5 NA TRBV7-2 15 CASSLGPLQDLAQYF TGTGCCAGCAGCTTAGGGCCCCTACAAGACCTGGCCCAGTACTTC
NA TRBJ2-1 NA TRBV29-1 11 CSVDASNEQFF TGCAGCGTTGACGCTAGCAATGAGCAGTTCTTC
NA TRBJ2-2 TRBD1 TRBV27 15 CASSWRTGGTGELFF TGTGCCAGCAGTTGGCGGACAGGGGGGACCGGGGAGCTGTTTTTT
NA TRBJ2-3 NA TRBV18 13 CASLMTDTDTQYF TGTGCCAGCTTAATGACGGACACAGATACGCAGTATTTT
NA TRBJ2-5 TRBD1 TRBV5-1 14 CASSLQGAGETQYF TGCGCCAGCAGCTTACAGGGGGCTGGGGAGACCCAGTACTTC